The present TCR beta chain was sequenced within a study of blood T cell repertoires in COVID-19. Study context: COVID-19 samples from acute and convalescent phases originated in the United States, Italy and Spain.

Original data processing: It was from reference gene primer amplification that nucleated cell counts were estimated. Sequencing used immunoSEQ multiplex PCR; TCRdb keeps in-frame clones, though not all of them. V and J calls and clone size are copied from that table; D and trimming were computed from the DNA. This repertoire shows under 250,000 clones, around 86% found once; its top ten account for around 7.3%. The CDR3 extends over 14 amino acids. Germline V gene sequence: CDR1 MDHEN, CDR2 SYDVKM. The V gene end was trimmed by 5 bases and the J gene end by 4 bases; junction bases not matched to a gene: 3.

The sequence was collected from a woman aged 65 to 85 with active or convalescent COVID-19. The sample comprised peripheral blood. This chain connects TRBV28 to TRBJ1-2, with TRBD1 matching over 11 bases. The CDR3 DNA reads as TGTGCCAGCAGTACTGGACAGGGGGCCTATGGCTACACCTTC. Encoded protein: CASSTGQGAYGYTF.